This T cell receptor (beta chain) was identified in a study of blood T cell repertoires in COVID-19. On the study more broadly: The origin of the acute and convalescent COVID-19 samples was the United States, Italy and Spain.

Original processing methods: Cell counts per sample came from amplifying reference gene primers. Assay: immunoSEQ multiplex PCR; the TCRdb copy retains only in-frame clones and omits some. V, J and clone size derive from that table, while D and trimming were established from the DNA sequence. In the table there are roughly 230,000 clones, approximately 82% of which are singletons. V lost 5 bases, J lost 7 bases, and 17 bases stayed unmatched. The length of the CDR3 is 16 residues. In germline, CDR1 is SGHTA, CDR2 FQGNSA. The gene calls are TRBV7-2 and TRBJ2-7; 7 bases match TRBD1. The sequence came from a man between 35 and 55 years old with active or convalescent COVID-19. The sequenced sample was peripheral blood. The CDR3 DNA reads TGTGCCAGCAGCATGGCCCTGACAGGGTGGACGCGTGAGCAGTACTTC. Protein product: CASSMALTGWTREQYF. Using reference TRBV7-2 and TRBJ2-7 for the parts outside the CDR3, the full variable domain is GAGVSQSPSNKVTEKGKDVELRCDPISGHTALYWYRQSLGQGLEFLIYFQGNSAPDKSGLPSDRFSAERTGGSVSTLTIQRTQQEDSAVYLCASSMALTGWTREQYFGPGTRLTVT.